These 3 T cell receptor beta chains came from one sample sequenced in a study of blood T cell repertoires in COVID-19. Only in-frame clones appear in the TCRdb table, and some are missing; sequencing was by immunoSEQ multiplex PCR. Of some 230,000 clones listed, 80% to 85% are singletons. The specimen was peripheral blood. The source of these receptors is a woman older than 75 with COVID-19, enrolled during active disease.

The chain recombines TRBV7-9 with TRBJ2-1; weak D call: TRBD2 (5 bases). The CDR3 consists of 16 residues. Germline V gene lookup returns CDR1 SEHNR and CDR2 FQNEAQ (reference sequence). Trimming took off 5 bases at V and 0 bases at J, with 14 bases between the two ends. The CDR3 protein is CASSPLGAASYNEQFF. DNA for the CDR3: TGTGCCAGCAGCCCACTCGGAGCGGCCTCCTACAATGAGCAGTTCTTC.

The chain recombines TRBV6-5 with TRBJ1-6; D is perhaps TRBD1 (5 bases). From germline, CDR1 is MNHEY and CDR2 SVGAGI. Trimming left V 5 bases short and J 10 bases short, with 15 bases between. The CDR3 totals 14 residues. The CDR3 DNA is TGTGCCAGCAGTCCTGAAGGGGTCGGATCACCCCTCCACTTT. Residues: CASSPEGVGSPLHF.

The CDR3 sequence: CATSRDQRGRTNTGELFF. CDR3 nucleotides: TGTGCCACCAGCAGAGATCAAAGGGGGCGGACGAACACCGGGGAGCTGTTTTTT. V and J are TRBV15 and TRBJ2-2; 7 nucleotides agree with TRBD1. This CDR3 contains 18 residues. CDR1 LNHNV and CDR2 YYDKDF come from the germline V gene (reference sequence). Trimming at V came to 0 bases and at J to 0 bases, leaving 7 bases not matched to a gene.